The TCR beta chain under discussion was sequenced for a study of blood T cell repertoires in COVID-19. The germline CDR1 and CDR2 sequences are MNHEY and SVGAGI. The CDR3 is made up of 12 amino acids. Trimming pared 8 bases from V and 4 bases from J, leaving 12 bases between. Measured with immunoSEQ multiplex PCR; TCRdb has only the in-frame clones, and not every one. Here the sample spans approximately 100,000 clones, roughly 80% being singletons. The clonotype comes from a woman of 80 years or more with active or convalescent COVID-19. Input material: peripheral blood. The rearrangement joins TRBV6-5 to TRBJ2-7, with a tentative D call TRBD1 (6 bases). The CDR3 region is CASGGQNYEQYF. The CDR3 coding sequence is TGTGCCAGCGGCGGACAGAATTACGAGCAGTACTTC.